Sequencing of this TCR beta chain was carried out in a study of T cell clonotyping in hematopoietic cell transplantation. Whole-study findings and limits: Recipient TCR diversity dropped after transplant; expanded clonotypes rose from day 30 to 180.

Germline V CDR1 and CDR2: MNHNY, SVGAGI (reference sequence). Between the trimmed V and J ends, which lost 2 bases and 5 bases, there was a span of 13 bases. The CDR3 runs 15 residues. Recipient blood drawn about 28 days pretransplant and days 30, 100, 180 after. Profiling relied on immunoSEQ multiplex PCR, and the TCRdb table lists in-frame clones only, not all of them. Of over 8,000 clones in the sample, about three fifths are singletons; the top ten hold around 21%. This clone is a singleton in its sample. Its antigen is still unknown. This clonotype originated in a male patient between 55 and 70 years old who had an allogeneic stem cell transplant from an unrelated donor, so the T cells may come from the graft donor. Some clones in this sample may be carry-over from other donors' samples. The J gene is TRBJ1-5, the V gene TRBV6-6, with D possibly being TRBD1 (5 bases). Sequencing was performed on peripheral blood mononuclear cells, taken 100 days after allogeneic stem cell transplant. CDR3: CASSYPSGGDQPQHF. The CDR3 nucleotides read TGTGCCAGCAGTTACCCGAGCGGGGGAGATCAGCCCCAGCATTTT.